This TCR beta chain was found in a study of shared clonotypes between healthy human individuals. Turning to the study itself: CD8 memory received one plate per donor, CD8 naive two, CD4 memory three and CD4 naive three.

Generated by immunoSEQ multiplex PCR, the TCRdb table keeps only in-frame clones and is missing some. Among 2 million to 3 million clones listed, around nine tenths were seen once. Trimming stripped 3 bases from V and 0 bases from J, with 14 bases between. The CDR3 length is 16 residues. CDR1 is LNHDA, CDR2 SQIVND, per germline (reference sequence). Study outcomes and limitations: Although depth was large, rarefaction showed that sequencing of the sorted subsets was incomplete.

As for this clone: Its antigen is not identified.

The J gene is TRBJ2-5, the V gene TRBV19, with D maybe TRBD1 (6 bases). The sequenced material came from naive CD4+ T cells sorted from blood. Noted subset: CD45RA+ positively selected. The clonotype was recovered from a man between 18 and 35 years old in good health. DNA of the CDR3: TGTGCCAGTAGTATCACCGGGACAAAGTACCAAGAGACCCAGTACTTC. This gives the protein CASSITGTKYQETQYF.